Following are 23 T cell receptor beta chains from one sample sequenced in a study of T cell changes during pregnancy in multiple sclerosis. The method was immunoSEQ multiplex PCR; TCRdb's version includes in-frame clones alone and lacks a portion of them. The table lists some 71,000 clones, more than 85% of them singletons. The sample here was CD4+ T cells from peripheral blood mononuclear cells, taken in the third trimester of pregnancy. The receptor set was obtained from a female donor in good health, enrolled as a control in a pregnancy study.

This clone has a single count. This rearrangement joins TRBV19 to TRBJ1-3, with D possibly matching TRBD1 (5 bases). Trimming removed 4 bases from V and 0 bases from J, with 10 bases in between. CDR1 and CDR2 from the germline V gene are LNHDA and SQIVND (reference sequence). This CDR3 has 15 residues. The chain's CDR3 is CASSTGLDSGNTIYF. The CDR3 DNA reads as TGTGCCAGTAGTACGGGACTGGACTCTGGAAACACCATATATTTT.

This clone was found once. The chain joins TRBV18 to TRBJ2-7, with 7 bases identical to TRBD1. CDR1 is KGHSH and CDR2 is LQKENI in the germline V gene. The CDR3 consists of 15 residues. After removal of 2 bases from V and 1 base from J, the junction contained 5 bases not matched to a gene. DNA of the CDR3: TGTGCCAGCTCACCAACGTCGACAGGGTCCTACGAGCAGTACTTC. Amino acids: CASSPTSTGSYEQYF.

This clone has a single count. The V gene is TRBV11-2, the J gene TRBJ1-2, with a possible D match to TRBD1 (5 bases). The CDR3 sequence is 12 residues long. Germline CDR1 reads SGHAT; CDR2 reads FQNNGV. V was shortened by 4 bases and J by 4 bases, with 7 bases between the two germline ends. The CDR3 sequence: CASSSQGYGYTF. CDR3 DNA sequence: TGTGCCAGCAGCTCGCAGGGCTATGGCTACACCTTC.

This sequence joins TRBV19 and TRBJ1-2; 7 nucleotides match TRBD1. The CDR3 has 14 amino acids. V shed 7 bases, J shed 4 bases, and the junction held 9 bases outside the gene matches. Germline V lookup: CDR1 LNHDA, CDR2 SQIVND (reference sequence). The CDR3 coding sequence is TGTGCCAGTAACCCGACAGGGACGGGCTATGGCTACACCTTC. It is translated as CASNPTGTGYGYTF.

This clone was recorded once. V gene TRBV7-9 combines with J gene TRBJ2-2; TRBD2 is a possible D gene (5 bases). There are 12 residues in the CDR3. The germline V and J ends were trimmed by 6 bases and 6 bases, with 8 bases remaining between them. Germline CDR1 reads SEHNR; CDR2 reads FQNEAQ (reference sequence). The CDR3 spells CASRFGAGELFF. The CDR3 coding sequence is TGTGCCAGCAGGTTCGGGGCCGGGGAGCTGTTTTTT.

The rearrangement links TRBV6-5 to TRBJ1-6; 10 bases are shared with TRBD1. The junction had 5 bases not matched to a gene; V was cut back by 4 bases and J by 8 bases. In germline, CDR1 is MNHEY, CDR2 SVGAGI. The CDR3 is 15 amino acids. The CDR3 DNA is TGTGCCAGCAGTTTGGACAGGGGGGGGTATTCACCCCTCCACTTT. Its translation: CASSLDRGGYSPLHF.

J is TRBJ2-3 and V is TRBV10-3; TRBD2 is a possible D gene (5 bases). This CDR3 has 16 amino acids. Trimming cost V 3 bases and J 5 bases, with 18 bases left between them. In germline, CDR1 is ENHRY, CDR2 SYGVKD. The CDR3 bases are TGTGCCATCAGTGATGGAGGACGGCCGGTGTTAGATACGCAGTATTTT. Translating it yields CAISDGGRPVLDTQYF.

The chain employs TRBV5-4 and TRBJ1-6; TRBD1 matches at 7 bases. CDR3 length: 14 residues. J lost 8 bases, V lost 0 bases, and 2 bases had no gene match. The germline gives CDR1 SGHNT, CDR2 YYREEE (reference sequence). The DNA of the CDR3 is TGTGCCAGCAGCTTGGAGACAGGGTATTCACCCCTCCACTTT. Amino acids: CASSLETGYSPLHF.

The gene calls are TRBV29-1 and TRBJ2-5; D might be TRBD2 (5 bases). Trimming pared 7 bases from V and 0 bases from J, leaving 12 bases between. CDR1 is SQVTM, CDR2 ANQGSEA, per germline. This CDR3 has 13 residues. The CDR3 is CSANSGNQETQYF. For the CDR3, the DNA is TGCAGCGCAAACTCCGGGAACCAAGAGACCCAGTACTTC.

The genes are TRBV5-4 and TRBJ2-7, with TRBD1 matching 9 bases. CDR3 length: 15 amino acids. Trimming took 6 bases from V and 5 from J; bases not matched to a gene: 12. CDR1 is SGHNT and CDR2 is YYREEE in the germline V gene (reference sequence). As DNA, the CDR3 is TGTGCCAGCACCACCCCGGGACAGGGCCACAACGAGCAGTACTTC. This gives the protein CASTTPGQGHNEQYF.

The rearrangement links TRBV4-3 to TRBJ2-7, with 8 bases identical to TRBD1. The CDR3 loop spans 15 amino acids. Trimming cost V 1 base and J 2 bases; bases outside gene matches: 4. Germline loops: CDR1 LGHNA, CDR2 YSLEER. CDR3 nucleotide sequence: TGCGCCAGCAGCCAAGTCCGGGACAGGCCCTACGAGCAGTACTTC. Encoded protein: CASSQVRDRPYEQYF.

This chain uses TRBV9 with TRBJ1-1; TRBD1 agrees at 12 bases. The CDR3 has 15 amino acids. The V segment lost 3 bases and the J segment 8 bases; nucleotides outside the gene matches: 8. The germline V gene has CDR1 SGDLS and CDR2 YYNGEE. In nucleotides, the CDR3 is TGTGCCAGCAGCGCTGTTCCGGGACAGGGGGCGGAAGCTTTCTTT. This codes for CASSAVPGQGAEAFF. Variable domain in full (rest from reference TRBV9 and TRBJ1-1): DSGVTQTPKHLITATGQRVTLRCSPRSGDLSVYWYQQSLDQGLQFLIQYYNGEERAKGNILERFSAQQFPDLHSELNLSSLELGDSALYFCASSAVPGQGAEAFFGQGTRLTVV.

The chain couples TRBV7-2 to TRBJ2-7, with D tentatively TRBD1 (6 bases). CDR3 length: 14 residues. The V gene lost 6 bases and the J gene lost 4 bases, with 16 bases spanning the gap. Germline V lookup: CDR1 SGHTA, CDR2 FQGNSA. The CDR3 loop is CASSTDRYLYEQYF. The CDR3 region has the DNA TGTGCCAGCAGTACCGACAGGTATCTGTACGAGCAGTACTTC.

The chain carries TRBV30 and TRBJ1-2; weak D call: TRBD1 (5 bases). CDR1 and CDR2 (germline): GTSNPN, SVGIG (reference sequence). Between the trimmed V and J ends, which lost 1 base and 3 bases, there was a span of 9 bases. The CDR3 covers 13 residues. The CDR3 loop is CAWSEGADYGYTF. Here the CDR3 DNA reads TGTGCCTGGAGTGAAGGGGCAGACTATGGCTACACCTTC.

J is TRBJ1-2 and V is TRBV4-1, with D unclear. The V end was cut by 0 bases, the J end by 0 bases, with 5 bases between. The length of the CDR3 is 14 residues. CDR1 and CDR2 (germline): MGHRA, YSYEKL. CDR3 in DNA: TGCGCCAGCAGCCAAGAGCAGTCTAACTATGGCTACACCTTC. This codes for CASSQEQSNYGYTF.

V gene TRBV7-2 combines with J gene TRBJ2-1; 10 bases are shared with TRBD2. The CDR3 consists of 15 residues. With 6 bases clipped from V and 8 bases from J, the junction kept 10 bases outside the gene matches. CDR1 SGHTA and CDR2 FQGNSA come from the germline V gene. This chain's CDR3 is CASRTPRTSGYEQFF. CDR3 DNA: TGTGCCAGCAGGACACCCCGGACTAGCGGTTATGAGCAGTTCTTC.

The chain recombines TRBV9 with TRBJ2-5; no firm D call. Trimming cost V 1 base and J 4 bases, with 11 bases left between them. Germline V gives CDR1 SGDLS, CDR2 YYNGEE. This CDR3 has 14 residues. CDR3 sequence: CASSVQASGETQYF. CDR3 DNA sequence: TGTGCCAGCAGCGTACAGGCCAGTGGAGAGACCCAGTACTTC.

The chain has TRBV19 and TRBJ1-3, with D perhaps matching TRBD1 (5 bases). The CDR3 covers 15 residues. With 4 bases removed from V and 2 bases from J, the gap between germline ends came to 12 bases. Germline V CDR1 and CDR2: LNHDA, SQIVND (reference sequence). This chain's CDR3 is CASSTQQGPGNTIYF. CDR3 DNA sequence: TGTGCCAGTAGTACTCAGCAGGGCCCTGGAAACACCATATATTTT.

The genes are TRBV15 and TRBJ1-2; D not certain. With 0 bases removed from V and 4 bases from J, the gap between germline ends came to 12 bases. The germline V gene encodes CDR1 LNHNV and CDR2 YYDKDF (reference sequence). The CDR3 sequence is 15 residues long. CDR3: CATSRETVGSYGYTF. Written as DNA, the CDR3 is TGTGCCACCAGCAGAGAAACAGTCGGCAGCTATGGCTACACCTTC.

This chain connects TRBV7-6 to TRBJ1-4; TRBD1 aligns across 9 bases. Unmatched junction bases numbered 7, after V lost 4 bases and J lost 4 bases. CDR3 length equals 16 residues. Germline CDR1 and CDR2: SGHVS and FNYEAQ. The CDR3 reads CASSSSPGQGNEKLFF. CDR3 bases: TGTGCCAGCAGCTCATCCCCGGGACAGGGTAATGAAAAACTGTTTTTT.

This rearrangement joins TRBV7-2 to TRBJ2-7; tentatively, D is TRBD2 (5 bases). CDR1 and CDR2 (germline): SGHTA, FQGNSA. Trimming took 5 bases from V and 3 from J, leaving 8 bases between them. CDR3 length: 12 amino acids. The CDR3 region has the DNA TGTGCCAGCAGCGAGGACTTCTACGAGCAGTACTTC. Protein sequence: CASSEDFYEQYF.

This rearrangement joins TRBV9 to TRBJ2-6, with 9 nucleotides matching TRBD1. In germline, CDR1 is SGDLS, CDR2 YYNGEE. The V segment lost 3 bases and the J segment 4 bases; nucleotides outside the gene matches: 8. There are 17 residues in the CDR3. CDR3 coding DNA: TGTGCCAGCAGCGCGGGGACAGGGTATACAGGGGCCAACGTCCTGACTTTC. Its translation is CASSAGTGYTGANVLTF.

The rearrangement links TRBV7-2 to TRBJ1-1; 9 bases are a match to TRBD1. The CDR3 is 15 amino acids. V gave up 5 bases and J gave up 10 bases; unmatched junction bases: 14. Germline V lookup: CDR1 SGHTA, CDR2 FQGNSA. The CDR3 sequence: CASSPHQGQGSVAFF. Here the CDR3 DNA reads TGTGCCAGCAGCCCCCACCAAGGACAGGGGAGTGTAGCTTTCTTT.